A selection of T cell receptor beta chains follows, all from one sample in a study of blood T cell repertoires in COVID-19. Sequencing was performed with immunoSEQ multiplex PCR; in TCRdb, only in-frame clones are kept and a portion is missing. The sample contains a few hundred thousand clones, over 80% of which appear only once. Sequencing was done on a sample of PBMCs or T cells enriched from blood (not recorded which). The receptors here all came from a human donor in a cohort exposed to, infected with or recovered from COVID-19 (not recorded which). The donor label of this sample is uncertain. The CDR3 runs from the conserved cysteine through the conserved F or W. A D gene is named only where the DNA matches it firmly. The size entry is marked missing in some rows and otherwise reads once, few, many or a size class.

TRBV3-1/TRBV3-2,TRBD2,TRBJ2-1,-,CASSRLAGYYNEQFF,TGTGCCAGCAGCCGCCTAGCGGGCTACTACAATGAGCAGTTCTTC
TRBV5-1,-,TRBJ2-2,once,CASSPDGGQKGGELFF,TGCGCCAGCAGCCCTGACGGGGGGCAAAAGGGCGGGGAGCTGTTTTTT
TRBV19,TRBD2,TRBJ2-1,-,CASSLSSGRGNEQFF,TGTGCCAGTAGCCTTTCTAGCGGTAGGGGCAATGAGCAGTTCTTC
TRBV7-2,TRBD2,TRBJ2-2,-,CASSLAGTRHTGELFF,TGTGCCAGCAGCTTAGCGGGGACTAGGCACACCGGGGAGCTGTTTTTT
TRBV19,TRBD2,TRBJ2-1,-,CASTAGGEAYNEQFF,TGTGCCAGTACGGCGGGGGGGGAAGCCTACAATGAGCAGTTCTTC
TRBV27,-,TRBJ1-4,once,CASSLSIGKGTKLFF,TGTGCCAGCAGTTTATCGATCGGGAAAGGTACTAAACTGTTTTTT
TRBV19,TRBD1,TRBJ1-1,-,CASSFGTAEAFF,TGTGCCAGTAGTTTTGGGACAGCGGAAGCTTTCTTT
TRBV11-2,-,TRBJ2-4,-,CASSLGTSGVGTKNIQYF,TGTGCCAGCAGCCTAGGGACCTCGGGCGTCGGGACCAAAAACATTCAGTACTTC
TRBV7-3,-,TRBJ2-5,-,CASSLSRQETQYF,TGTGCCAGCAGCTTAAGTCGGCAAGAGACCCAGTACTTC
TRBV27,TRBD1,TRBJ1-5,-,CASSLWGQGMNQPQHF,TGTGCCAGCAGTTTATGGGGACAGGGGATGAATCAGCCCCAGCATTTT
TRBV30,TRBD1,TRBJ1-2,-,CAWSRGQGAYGYTF,TGTGCCTGGAGTAGGGGCCAGGGGGCATACGGCTACACCTTC
TRBV5-6,-,TRBJ1-2,once,CASSARGGGYTF,TGTGCCAGCAGCGCCCGAGGGGGTGGCTACACCTTC
TRBV28,-,TRBJ2-7,-,CASSDRGGLLDEQYF,TGTGCCAGCAGTGACCGAGGAGGGCTTTTGGACGAGCAGTACTTC
TRBV7-3,TRBD2,TRBJ2-5,-,CASSSGGAGPVQETQYF,TGTGCCAGCAGCTCCGGGGGGGCCGGTCCGGTCCAAGAGACCCAGTACTTC
TRBV4-1,TRBD2,TRBJ2-3,-,CASSQARLAVMADTQYF,TGCGCCAGCAGCCAAGCCCGGCTAGCGGTCATGGCAGATACGCAGTATTTT
TRBV7-9,-,TRBJ2-7,-,CASSEIYRYEQYF,TGTGCCAGCAGCGAAATTTACAGGTACGAGCAGTACTTC
TRBV6-5,TRBD2,TRBJ2-7,-,CASSYASNSGPYEQYF,TGTGCCAGCAGTTACGCGTCCAATAGCGGGCCCTACGAGCAGTACTTC
TRBV7-9,-,TRBJ2-3,few,CASSNGLPTDTQYF,TGTGCCAGCAGCAACGGACTTCCCACAGATACGCAGTATTTT
TRBV12-3/TRBV12-4,TRBD1,TRBJ1-1,-,CASSGQVFEAFF,TGTGCCAGCAGTGGACAGGTCTTTGAAGCTTTCTTT
TRBV10-3,-,TRBJ1-5,-,CAISDRGDFNQPQHF,TGTGCCATCAGTGACAGGGGCGACTTCAATCAGCCCCAGCATTTT
TRBV7-2,-,TRBJ2-7,-,CASSATGASSYEQYF,TGTGCCAGCAGCGCAACTGGGGCGAGCTCCTACGAGCAGTACTTC
TRBV7-9,TRBD1,TRBJ2-3,-,CASSFGTGIDWDTQYF,TGTGCCAGCAGCTTCGGGACAGGGATTGATTGGGATACGCAGTATTTT
TRBV11-3,-,TRBJ2-6,-,CASSPRTEAPGANVLTF,TGTGCCAGCAGCCCACGGACAGAGGCCCCTGGGGCCAACGTCCTGACTTTC
TRBV7-9,TRBD2,TRBJ2-1,once,CASSTISSGGSYNEQFF,TGTGCCAGCAGCACTATAAGCTCGGGGGGGTCTTACAATGAGCAGTTCTTC
TRBV7-7,TRBD1,TRBJ2-7,-,CASRGLGQGFYEQYF,TGTGCCAGCCGGGGACTGGGACAGGGGTTCTACGAGCAGTACTTC
TRBV19,TRBD1,TRBJ1-3,-,CASSIGGTGSSSGNTIYF,TGTGCCAGTAGTATAGGTGGGACAGGAAGTAGCTCTGGAAACACCATATATTTT
TRBV5-1,TRBD1,TRBJ1-1,-,CASSYTVGSTGAVSGAFF,TGCGCCAGCAGCTACACAGTGGGCAGTACAGGGGCTGTTTCAGGAGCTTTCTTT
TRBV2,TRBD2,TRBJ2-5,-,CASSVVSSGGGLETQYF,TGTGCCAGCAGTGTAGTATCGAGCGGGGGCGGCCTCGAGACCCAGTACTTC
TRBV4-2,-,TRBJ2-1,few,CASSLGLFSRGNEQFF,TGTGCCAGCAGCCTAGGACTTTTCTCGAGAGGCAATGAGCAGTTCTTC
TRBV28,-,TRBJ1-2,-,CASSPDIRWGYTF,TGTGCCAGCAGTCCCGACATTCGCTGGGGCTACACCTTC
TRBV6-5,TRBD1,TRBJ1-3,-,CASSYDRGINTIYF,TGTGCCAGCAGTTATGACAGGGGGATAAACACCATATATTTT
TRBV7-9,-,TRBJ1-6,few,CASSLSRQSPLHF,TGTGCCAGCAGCTTAAGTCGTCAGTCACCCCTCCACTTT
TRBV23-1,TRBD1,TRBJ1-4,-,CASSPTGGFEKLFF,TGCGCCAGCAGTCCCACAGGGGGTTTTGAAAAACTGTTTTTT